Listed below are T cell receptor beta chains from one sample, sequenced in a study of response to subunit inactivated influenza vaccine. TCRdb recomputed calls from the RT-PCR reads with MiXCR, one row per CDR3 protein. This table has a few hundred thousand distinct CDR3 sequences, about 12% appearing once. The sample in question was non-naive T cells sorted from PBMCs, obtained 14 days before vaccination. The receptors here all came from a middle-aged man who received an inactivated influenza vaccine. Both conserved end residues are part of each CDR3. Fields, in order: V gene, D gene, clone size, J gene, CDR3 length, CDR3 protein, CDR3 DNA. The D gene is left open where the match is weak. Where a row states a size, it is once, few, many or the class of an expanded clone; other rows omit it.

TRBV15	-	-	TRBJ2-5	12	CATSEGKETQYF	TGTGCCACCAGTGAGGGTAAAGAGACCCAGTACTTC
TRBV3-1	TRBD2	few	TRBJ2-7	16	CASSQEGSGSFYEQYF	TGTGCCAGCAGCCAAGAGGGCAGCGGGAGTTTCTACGAGCAGTACTTC
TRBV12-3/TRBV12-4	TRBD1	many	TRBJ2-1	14	CASSQTGDYNEQFF	TGTGCCAGCAGTCAAACAGGGGACTACAATGAGCAGTTCTTC
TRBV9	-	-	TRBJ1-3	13	CASSVSPGVTIYF	TGTGCCAGCAGCGTTTCCCCTGGAGTCACCATATATTTT
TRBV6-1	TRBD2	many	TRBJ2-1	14	CASFRASGHNEQFF	TGTGCCAGCTTCCGGGCTAGCGGCCACAATGAGCAGTTCTTC
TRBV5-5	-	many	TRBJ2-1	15	CASSLDSGDYNEQFF	TGTGCCAGCAGCTTGGATAGCGGTGATTACAATGAGCAGTTCTTC
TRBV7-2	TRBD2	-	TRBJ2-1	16	CASSPHGTSGNNEQFF	TGTGCCAGCAGCCCGCACGGGACTAGCGGAAACAATGAGCAGTTCTTC
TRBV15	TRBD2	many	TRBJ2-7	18	CATSSRASGGRSSYEQYF	TGTGCCACCAGCAGTCGGGCTAGCGGGGGCCGGAGCTCCTACGAGCAGTACTTC
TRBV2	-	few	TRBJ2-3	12	CASRGWSDTQYF	TGTGCCAGCAGGGGGTGGTCAGATACGCAGTATTTT
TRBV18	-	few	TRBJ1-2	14	CASSPPSGGVGYTF	TGTGCCAGCTCACCCCCATCGGGGGGCGTTGGCTACACCTTC
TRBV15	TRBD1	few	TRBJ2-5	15	CATSKRTGGQETQYF	TGTGCCACCAGCAAGCGAACAGGGGGGCAAGAGACCCAGTACTTC
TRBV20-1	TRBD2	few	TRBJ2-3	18	CSARTTRGAGGITDTQYF	TGCAGTGCTAGGACTACTAGGGGAGCGGGGGGAATCACAGATACGCAGTATTTT
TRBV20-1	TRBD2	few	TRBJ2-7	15	CSARDTSGGLYEQYF	TGCAGTGCTAGAGACACTAGCGGGGGGCTATACGAGCAGTACTTC
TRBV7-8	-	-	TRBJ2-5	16	CASSLGRSGGLETQYF	TGTGCCAGCAGCTTAGGGAGGTCTGGGGGGTTAGAGACCCAGTACTTC
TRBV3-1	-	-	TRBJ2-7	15	CASSHGGGLFYEQYF	TGTGCCAGCAGCCACGGAGGAGGGCTCTTCTACGAGCAGTACTTC
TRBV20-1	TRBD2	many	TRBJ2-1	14	CSASPSGSWNEQFF	TGCAGTGCTAGCCCTAGCGGGAGCTGGAATGAGCAGTTCTTC
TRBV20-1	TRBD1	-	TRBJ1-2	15	CSAPFRGQERNGYTF	TGCAGTGCCCCTTTCCGGGGACAGGAGAGGAATGGCTACACCTTC
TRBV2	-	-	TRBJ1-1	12	CACDRLNTEAFF	TGTGCCTGCGACAGATTGAACACTGAAGCTTTCTTT
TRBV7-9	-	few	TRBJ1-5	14	CASSFNGLNQPQHF	TGTGCCAGCAGCTTTAACGGCTTAAATCAGCCCCAGCATTTT
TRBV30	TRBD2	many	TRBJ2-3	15	CAWSLPLAGGYTQYF	TGTGCCTGGAGTCTACCACTAGCGGGAGGCTATACGCAGTATTTT
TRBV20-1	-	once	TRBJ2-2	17	CSASISGTARVPEELFF	TGCAGTGCTAGTATTTCAGGGACCGCGCGTGTACCCGAGGAGCTGTTTTTT
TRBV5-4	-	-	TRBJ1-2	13	CASSLNRVNGYTF	TGTGCCAGCAGCTTGAACAGGGTGAATGGCTACACCTTC
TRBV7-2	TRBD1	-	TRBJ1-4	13	CASGTVAYEKLFF	TGTGCCAGCGGGACAGTTGCTTATGAAAAACTGTTTTTT
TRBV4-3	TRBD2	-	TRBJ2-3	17	CASSQEGLAGFTDTQYF	TGCGCCAGCAGCCAAGAGGGACTAGCGGGATTCACAGATACGCAGTATTTT
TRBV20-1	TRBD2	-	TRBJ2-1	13	CSANSGSRGEQFF	TGCAGTGCAAATAGCGGGAGTCGGGGTGAGCAGTTCTTC
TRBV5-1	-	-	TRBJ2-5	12	CASSFGLETHYF	TGCGCCAGCAGCTTCGGGTTGGAGACCCATTACTTC
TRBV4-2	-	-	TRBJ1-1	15	CASSQDHAGLNEAFF	TGTGCCAGCAGCCAAGATCATGCAGGGCTGAACGAAGCTTTCTTT
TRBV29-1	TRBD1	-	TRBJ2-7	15	CSVEGSGTGGREQYF	TGCAGCGTTGAAGGCTCCGGGACAGGGGGTCGGGAGCAGTACTTC
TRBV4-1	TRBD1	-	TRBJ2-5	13	CASSQEDRETQYF	TGCGCCAGCAGCCAAGAGGACAGGGAGACCCAGTACTTC
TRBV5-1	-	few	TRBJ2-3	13	CASSSEITDTQYF	TGCGCCAGCAGCTCAGAAATCACAGATACGCAGTATTTT
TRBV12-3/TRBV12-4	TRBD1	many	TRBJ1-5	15	CASSPRQGHNQPQHF	TGTGCCAGCAGCCCGAGACAGGGACACAATCAGCCCCAGCATTTT
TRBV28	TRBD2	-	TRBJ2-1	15	CASSSRGLAGDEQFF	TGTGCCAGCAGTTCCAGGGGACTAGCGGGAGATGAGCAGTTCTTC
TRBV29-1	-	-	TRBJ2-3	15	CSVGGGPWNTDTQYF	TGCAGCGTTGGGGGCGGGCCGTGGAACACAGATACGCAGTATTTT
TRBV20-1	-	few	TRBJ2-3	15	CSAGVAATLGVTKYF	TGCAGTGCTGGAGTAGCAGCGACCCTGGGGGTTACGAAGTATTTT
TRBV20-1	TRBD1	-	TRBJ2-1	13	CSAREGANNEQFF	TGCAGTGCTCGAGAGGGGGCAAACAATGAGCAGTTCTTC
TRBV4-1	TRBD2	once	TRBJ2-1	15	CASSQAGGKNNEQFF	TGCGCCAGCAGCCAAGCGGGAGGAAAAAACAATGAGCAGTTCTTC
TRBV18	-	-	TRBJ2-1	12	CASSPAFNEQFF	TGTGCCAGCTCACCAGCCTTCAATGAGCAGTTCTTC
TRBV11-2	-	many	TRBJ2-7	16	CASSEYGAGPSVEQYF	TGTGCCAGCAGTGAATATGGGGCGGGCCCGAGTGTGGAGCAGTACTTC
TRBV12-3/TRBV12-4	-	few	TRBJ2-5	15	CASSSGPSPQETQYF	TGTGCCAGCAGTTCCGGACCTTCCCCACAAGAGACCCAGTACTTC
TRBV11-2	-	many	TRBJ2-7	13	CASSLNEGLEQYF	TGTGCCAGCAGCTTAAATGAGGGACTCGAGCAGTACTTC
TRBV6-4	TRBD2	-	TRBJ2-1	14	CASQRDHGGNEQFF	TGTGCCAGCCAGCGGGACCATGGGGGGAATGAGCAGTTCTTC
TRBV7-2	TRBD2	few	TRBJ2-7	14	CASRQAGGPVEQYF	TGTGCCAGCAGGCAAGCGGGAGGGCCGGTCGAGCAGTACTTC
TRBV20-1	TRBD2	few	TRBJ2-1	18	CSARAPSGSIVGYNEQFF	TGCAGTGCTAGAGCTCCTAGCGGGAGTATAGTGGGCTACAATGAGCAGTTCTTC
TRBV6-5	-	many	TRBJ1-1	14	CASSYFMTGTEAFF	TGTGCCAGCAGTTACTTTATGACAGGTACTGAAGCTTTCTTT
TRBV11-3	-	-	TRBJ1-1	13	CASSLEETTEAFF	TGTGCCAGCAGCTTAGAGGAGACCACTGAAGCTTTCTTT
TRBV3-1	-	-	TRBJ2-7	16	CASSHVLSSFSYEQYF	TGTGCCAGCAGCCATGTCCTGAGCAGTTTCTCCTACGAGCAGTACTTC
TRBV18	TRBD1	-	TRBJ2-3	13	CASSGQGTDTQYF	TGTGCCAGCTCCGGACAGGGGACAGATACGCAGTATTTT
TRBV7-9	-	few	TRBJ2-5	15	CASSLSRGQKETQYF	TGTGCCAGCAGCCTCTCACGGGGTCAGAAAGAGACCCAGTACTTC
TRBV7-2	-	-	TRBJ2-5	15	CASSFSPRQKTGGYF	TGTGCCAGCAGCTTCTCGCCGCGACAAAAAACCGGGGGGTACTTC